This T cell receptor (beta chain) was sequenced for a study of cytomegalovirus exposure and HLA in healthy donors. Study in general: A subsequent analysis reported that the roughly 130 validation repertoires were produced on the same platform that had also been used for the roughly 670 first-cohort repertoires.

Trimming removed 6 bases from V and 7 bases from J; junction bases left unmatched: 9. Germline lookup yields CDR1 LNHDA and CDR2 SQIVND (reference sequence). The CDR3 consists of 15 residues. The repertoire was sequenced with immunoSEQ multiplex PCR; TCRdb's copy has only in-frame clones and lacks some. Of approximately 270,000 clones in the sample, roughly nine tenths were seen once. Points on this clone: Antigen: not known.

Study results and limitations: The classifier reportedly diagnosed cytomegalovirus status with high specificity and sensitivity. According to the study, approximately 150 TCR beta chains were cytomegalovirus-associated. One later analysis, an examination of the 90 to 150 validation repertoires, found that first-cohort TCR clusters tended to co-occur in them.

J is TRBJ2-1 and V is TRBV19; 10 bases match TRBD2. The sample consisted of PBMCs. This TCR was recovered from a man younger than 35 in good health and CMV-seropositive. The CDR3 sequence is CASRPPGLARNEQFF. Written as DNA, the CDR3 is TGTGCCAGTAGACCTCCGGGACTAGCGAGGAATGAGCAGTTCTTC.